The present T cell receptor beta chain was sequenced within a study of T cell responses to AZD1222 COVID-19 vaccine. Study-wide results and limits: Reportedly, close to half of spike-specific TCRs are directed against unmutated variant regions. Donors in the cohort were predominantly white British and more often female, and clonal diversity was possibly underestimated. Repertoires were obtained only post-peak T cell response. Researchers report vaccine-associated CD4 TCRs spanning spike, with dominance at 160-218 and 743-854.

TCRdb's table, derived via immunoSEQ multiplex PCR, lists solely in-frame clones and lacks some. The sample consists of around 150,000 clones, roughly 94% of them appearing once. Note on this clone: What it binds is not known.

The starting material was peripheral blood, obtained on day 0 of AZD1222 vaccination. The TCR originated in an adult in good health.

CDR3 residues: CASSISTTRSNQPQHF. The CDR3 DNA sequence: TGTGCCAGTAGTATATCGACAACGCGAAGCAATCAGCCCCAGCATTTT. The chain combines TRBV19 with TRBJ1-5; D unclear. The CDR3 has 16 residues. Germline assignment: CDR1 LNHDA and CDR2 SQIVND (reference sequence). V gave up 2 bases and J gave up 1 base, with 12 bases separating them.